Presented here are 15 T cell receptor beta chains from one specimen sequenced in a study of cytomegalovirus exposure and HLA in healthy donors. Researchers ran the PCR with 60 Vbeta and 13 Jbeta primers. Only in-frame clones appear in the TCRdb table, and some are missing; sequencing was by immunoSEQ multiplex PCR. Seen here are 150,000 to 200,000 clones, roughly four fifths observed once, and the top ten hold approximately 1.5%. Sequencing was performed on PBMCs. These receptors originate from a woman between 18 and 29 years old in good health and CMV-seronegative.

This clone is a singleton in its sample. The CDR3 bases are TGTGCCTGGATACACTCCTACAATGAGCAGTTCTTC. Protein product: CAWIHSYNEQFF. V gene TRBV30 combines with J gene TRBJ2-1, with D hard to call. The ends were cut back, 4 bases at V and 0 bases at J, with 4 bases in the middle. This CDR3 spans 12 amino acids. Germline CDR1 is GTSNPN and CDR2 is SVGIG (reference sequence).

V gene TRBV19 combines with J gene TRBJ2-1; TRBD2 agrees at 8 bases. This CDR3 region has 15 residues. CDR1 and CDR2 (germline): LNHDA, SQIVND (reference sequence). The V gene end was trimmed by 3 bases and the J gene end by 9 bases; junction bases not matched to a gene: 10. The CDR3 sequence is CASSIGWLAGLEQFF. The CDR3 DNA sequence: TGTGCCAGTAGTATCGGTTGGTTAGCGGGACTTGAGCAGTTCTTC.

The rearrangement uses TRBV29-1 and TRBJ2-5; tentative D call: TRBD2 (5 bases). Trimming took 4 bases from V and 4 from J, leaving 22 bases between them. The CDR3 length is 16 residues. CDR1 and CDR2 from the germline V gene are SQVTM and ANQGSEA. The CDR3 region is CSVVPSMRVSGETQYF. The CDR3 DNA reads TGCAGCGTTGTCCCAAGTATGAGGGTGTCGGGAGAGACCCAGTACTTC.

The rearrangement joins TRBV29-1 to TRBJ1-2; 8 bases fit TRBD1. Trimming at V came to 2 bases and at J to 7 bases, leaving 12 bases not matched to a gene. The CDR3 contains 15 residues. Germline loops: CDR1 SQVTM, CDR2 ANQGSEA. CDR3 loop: CSVESGRTGWVGYTF. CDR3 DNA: TGCAGCGTTGAATCGGGCAGGACAGGGTGGGTTGGCTACACCTTC.

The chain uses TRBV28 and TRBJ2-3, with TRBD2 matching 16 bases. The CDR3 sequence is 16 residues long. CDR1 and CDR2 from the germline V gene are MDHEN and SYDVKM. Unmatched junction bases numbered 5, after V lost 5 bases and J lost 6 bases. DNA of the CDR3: TGTGCCAGCAGTAACGCGGGACTAGCGGGAGGGGATACGCAGTATTTT. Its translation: CASSNAGLAGGDTQYF.

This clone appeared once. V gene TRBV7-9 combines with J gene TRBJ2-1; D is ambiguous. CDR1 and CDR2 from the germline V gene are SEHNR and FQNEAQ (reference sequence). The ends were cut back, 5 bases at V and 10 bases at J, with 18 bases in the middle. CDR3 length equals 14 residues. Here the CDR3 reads CASSKDELLREQFF. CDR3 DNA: TGTGCCAGCAGCAAAGATGAGTTGCTCAGGGAGCAGTTCTTC.

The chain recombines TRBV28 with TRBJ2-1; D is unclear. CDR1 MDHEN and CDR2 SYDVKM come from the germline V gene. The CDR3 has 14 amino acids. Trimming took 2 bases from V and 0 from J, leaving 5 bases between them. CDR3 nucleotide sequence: TGTGCCAGCAGTTTAAGGAGCTCCTACAATGAGCAGTTCTTC. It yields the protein CASSLRSSYNEQFF.

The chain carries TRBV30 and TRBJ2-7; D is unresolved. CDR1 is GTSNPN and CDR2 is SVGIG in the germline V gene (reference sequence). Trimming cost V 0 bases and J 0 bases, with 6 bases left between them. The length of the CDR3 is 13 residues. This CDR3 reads CAWSVLFSYEQYF. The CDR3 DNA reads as TGTGCCTGGAGTGTATTATTCTCCTACGAGCAGTACTTC.

The CDR3 bases are TGTGCCAGCACCTCCCCGGGGGGAGCCAGCAGAGGGGAGCAGTACTTC. This gives the protein CASTSPGGASRGEQYF. V and J are TRBV28 and TRBJ2-7; TRBD2 aligns across 7 bases. CDR1 is MDHEN and CDR2 is SYDVKM in the germline V gene. V gave up 7 bases and J gave up 7 bases; unmatched junction bases: 19. The CDR3 length is 16 residues. The variable domain in full, with the rest retrieved from reference TRBV28 and TRBJ2-7, is DVKVTQSSRYLVKRTGEKVFLECVQDMDHENMFWYRQDPGLGLRLIYFSYDVKMKEKGDIPEGYSVSREKKERFSLILESASTNQTSMYLCASTSPGGASRGEQYFGPGTRLTVT.

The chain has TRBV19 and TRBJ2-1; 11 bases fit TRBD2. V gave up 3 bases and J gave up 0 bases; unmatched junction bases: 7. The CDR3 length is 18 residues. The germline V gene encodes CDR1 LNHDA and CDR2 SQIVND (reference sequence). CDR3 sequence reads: CASSILGLADSSYNEQFF. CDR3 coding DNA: TGTGCCAGTAGTATCCTGGGACTAGCGGATAGCTCCTACAATGAGCAGTTCTTC.

CDR3 nucleotides: TGTGCCAGCAGCTTTGGGACACTGAACACTGAAGCTTTCTTT. Amino acid sequence: CASSFGTLNTEAFF. This sequence joins TRBV7-2 and TRBJ1-1, with D maybe TRBD1 (6 bases). This CDR3 region has 14 residues. V dropped 3 bases and J dropped 0 bases, with 8 bases sitting between them. Germline CDR1 reads SGHTA; CDR2 reads FQGNSA.

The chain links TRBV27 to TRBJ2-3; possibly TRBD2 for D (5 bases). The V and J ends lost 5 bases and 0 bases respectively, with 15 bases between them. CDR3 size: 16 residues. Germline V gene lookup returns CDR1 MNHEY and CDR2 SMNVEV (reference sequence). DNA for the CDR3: TGTGCCAGCAGTCGGCGGACTTCGACTAGCACAGATACGCAGTATTTT. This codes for CASSRRTSTSTDTQYF.

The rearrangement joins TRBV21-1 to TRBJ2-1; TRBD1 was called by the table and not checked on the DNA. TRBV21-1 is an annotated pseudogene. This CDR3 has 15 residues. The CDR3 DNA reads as TGTGCCAGCAGCAGGGGGACAGGGGCCTCCGATGAGCAGTTCTTC. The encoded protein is CASSRGTGASDEQFF.

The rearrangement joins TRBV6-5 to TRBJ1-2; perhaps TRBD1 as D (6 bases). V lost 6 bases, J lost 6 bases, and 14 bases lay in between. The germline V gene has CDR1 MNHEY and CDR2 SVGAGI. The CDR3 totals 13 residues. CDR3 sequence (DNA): TGTGCCAGCAGACCCCGGGACAATAATGGCTACACCTTC. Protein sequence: CASRPRDNNGYTF.

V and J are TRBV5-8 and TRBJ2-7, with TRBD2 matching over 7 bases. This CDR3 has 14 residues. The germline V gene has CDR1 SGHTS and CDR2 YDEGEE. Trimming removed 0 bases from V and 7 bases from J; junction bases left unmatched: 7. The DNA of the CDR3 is TGTGCCAGCAGCTTGGGACTAGCTACGGTAGAGCAGTACGTC. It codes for CASSLGLATVEQYV.